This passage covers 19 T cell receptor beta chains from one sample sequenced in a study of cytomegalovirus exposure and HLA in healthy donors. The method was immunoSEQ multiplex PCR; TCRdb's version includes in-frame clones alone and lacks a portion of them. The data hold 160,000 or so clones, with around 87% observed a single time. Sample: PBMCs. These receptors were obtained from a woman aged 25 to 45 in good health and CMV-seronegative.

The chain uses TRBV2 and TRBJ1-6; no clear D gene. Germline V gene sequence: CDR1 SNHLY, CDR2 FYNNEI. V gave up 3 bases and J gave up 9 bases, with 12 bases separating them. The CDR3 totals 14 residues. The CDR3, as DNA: TGTGCCAGCAGTGACCTCAGGCCGGCTTCACCCCTCCACTTT. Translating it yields CASSDLRPASPLHF.

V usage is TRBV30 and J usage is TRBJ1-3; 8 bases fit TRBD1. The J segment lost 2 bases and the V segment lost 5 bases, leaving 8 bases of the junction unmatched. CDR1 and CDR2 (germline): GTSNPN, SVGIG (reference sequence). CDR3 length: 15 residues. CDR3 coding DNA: TGTGCCTGGCACCAGGGGGCTGTAACTGGAAACACCATATATTTT. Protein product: CAWHQGAVTGNTIYF.

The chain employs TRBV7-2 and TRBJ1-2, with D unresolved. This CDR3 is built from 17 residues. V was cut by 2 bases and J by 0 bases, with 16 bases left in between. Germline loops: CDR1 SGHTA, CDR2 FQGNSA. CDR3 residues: CASSLLSPEPSNYGYTF. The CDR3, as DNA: TGTGCCAGCAGCTTACTCAGCCCGGAGCCTTCTAACTATGGCTACACCTTC.

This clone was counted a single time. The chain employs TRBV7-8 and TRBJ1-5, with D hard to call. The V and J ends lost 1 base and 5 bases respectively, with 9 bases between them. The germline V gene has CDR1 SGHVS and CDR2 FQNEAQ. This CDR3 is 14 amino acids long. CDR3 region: CASSLVGSDQPQHF. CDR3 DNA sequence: TGTGCCAGCAGCTTAGTTGGTTCGGATCAGCCCCAGCATTTT.

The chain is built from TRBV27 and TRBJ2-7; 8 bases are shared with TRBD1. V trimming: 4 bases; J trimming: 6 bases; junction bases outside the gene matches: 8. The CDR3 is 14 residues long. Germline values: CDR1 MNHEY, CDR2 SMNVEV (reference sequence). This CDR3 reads CASSSPGQVVEQYF. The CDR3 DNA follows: TGTGCCAGCAGTTCTCCGGGACAGGTCGTCGAGCAGTACTTC.

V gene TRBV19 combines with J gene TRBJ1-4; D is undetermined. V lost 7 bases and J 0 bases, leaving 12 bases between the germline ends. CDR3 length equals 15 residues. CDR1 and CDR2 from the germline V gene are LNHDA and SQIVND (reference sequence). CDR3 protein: CASKERAATNEKLFF. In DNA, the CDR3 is TGTGCCAGTAAGGAGAGAGCCGCAACTAATGAAAAACTGTTTTTT.

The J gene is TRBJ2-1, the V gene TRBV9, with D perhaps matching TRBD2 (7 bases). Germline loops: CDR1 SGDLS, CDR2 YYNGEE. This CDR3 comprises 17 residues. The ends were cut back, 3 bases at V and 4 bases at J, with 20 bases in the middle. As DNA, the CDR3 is TGTGCCAGCAGCGCCCCTAGGGGGGGGGCTCGATACAATGAGCAGTTCTTC. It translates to CASSAPRGGARYNEQFF.

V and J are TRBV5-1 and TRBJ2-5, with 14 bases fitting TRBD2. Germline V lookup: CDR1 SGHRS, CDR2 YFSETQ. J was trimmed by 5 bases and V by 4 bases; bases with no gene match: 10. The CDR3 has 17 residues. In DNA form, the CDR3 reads TGCGCCAGCAGCCCCGGGACTAGCGGGGGACCGGGGGAGACCCAGTACTTC. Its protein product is CASSPGTSGGPGETQYF.

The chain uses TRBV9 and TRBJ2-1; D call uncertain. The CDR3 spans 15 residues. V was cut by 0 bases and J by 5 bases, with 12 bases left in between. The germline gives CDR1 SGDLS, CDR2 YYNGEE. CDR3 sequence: CASSVGSTANNEQFF. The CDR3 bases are TGTGCCAGCAGCGTAGGGTCCACTGCTAACAATGAGCAGTTCTTC.

CDR3 sequence reads: CASSPIGGGPRNEQFF. CDR3 in DNA: TGCGCCAGCAGCCCCATCGGGGGGGGGCCGCGGAATGAGCAGTTCTTC. The chain uses TRBV4-1 and TRBJ2-1; 8 bases map to TRBD2. Germline V gene sequence: CDR1 MGHRA, CDR2 YSYEKL. The CDR3 is 16 residues long. Germline trimming cut 4 bases from V and 7 bases from J; bases unmatched to any gene: 12.

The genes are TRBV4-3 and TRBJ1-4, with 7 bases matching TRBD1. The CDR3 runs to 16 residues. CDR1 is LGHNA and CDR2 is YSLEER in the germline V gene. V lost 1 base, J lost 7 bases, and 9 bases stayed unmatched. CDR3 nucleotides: TGCGCCAGCAGCCAAGGTCGCGACAGGGACGGTGAAAAACTGTTTTTT. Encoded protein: CASSQGRDRDGEKLFF.

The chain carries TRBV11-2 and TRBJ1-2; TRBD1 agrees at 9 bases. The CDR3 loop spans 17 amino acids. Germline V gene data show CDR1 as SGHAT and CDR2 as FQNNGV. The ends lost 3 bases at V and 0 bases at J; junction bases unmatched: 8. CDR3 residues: CASSLTGQGATNYGYTF. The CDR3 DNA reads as TGTGCCAGCAGCTTGACGGGACAGGGTGCTACTAACTATGGCTACACCTTC. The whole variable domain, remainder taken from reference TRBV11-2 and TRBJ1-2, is EAGVAQSPRYKIIEKRQSVAFWCNPISGHATLYWYQQILGQGPKLLIQFQNNGVVDDSQLPKDRFSAERLKGVDSTLKIQPAKLEDSAVYLCASSLTGQGATNYGYTFGSGTRLTVV.

In DNA form, the CDR3 reads TGTGCTAGTGCCCTTGGGGGGAGTAGAACAGATACGCAGTATTTT. This encodes CASALGGSRTDTQYF. The chain has TRBV12-5 and TRBJ2-3; D possibly corresponds to TRBD2 (6 bases). Trimming removed 7 bases at V and 3 bases at J, with 17 bases between. CDR3 size: 15 residues. Germline lookup yields CDR1 LGHNT and CDR2 FRNRAP.

CDR3 sequence (DNA): TGCGCCAGCAGCCAAAACCCCGTCTGGACAGCAAACACTGAAGCTTTCTTT. Translated, it gives CASSQNPVWTANTEAFF. The chain carries TRBV4-1 and TRBJ1-1, with D maybe TRBD1 (6 bases). The CDR3 is 17 amino acids. CDR1 MGHRA and CDR2 YSYEKL come from the germline V gene. Trimming cost V 2 bases and J 2 bases, with 18 bases left between them.

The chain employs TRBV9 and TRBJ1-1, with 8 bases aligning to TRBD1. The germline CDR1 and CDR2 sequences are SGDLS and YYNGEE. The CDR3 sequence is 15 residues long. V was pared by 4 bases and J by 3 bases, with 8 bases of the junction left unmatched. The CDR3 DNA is TGTGCCAGCAGCCCACGACAGGGGTCGGACACTGAAGCTTTCTTT. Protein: CASSPRQGSDTEAFF.

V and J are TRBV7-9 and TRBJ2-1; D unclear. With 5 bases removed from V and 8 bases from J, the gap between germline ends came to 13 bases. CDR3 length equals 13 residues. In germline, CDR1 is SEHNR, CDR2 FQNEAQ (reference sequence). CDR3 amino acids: CASSLPPRDEQFF. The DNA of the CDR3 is TGTGCCAGCAGCCTCCCCCCACGCGATGAGCAGTTCTTC. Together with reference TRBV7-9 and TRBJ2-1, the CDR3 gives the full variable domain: DTGVSQNPRHKITKRGQNVTFRCDPISEHNRLYWYRQTLGQGPEFLTYFQNEAQLEKSRLLSDRFSAERPKGSFSTLEIQRTEQGDSAMYLCASSLPPRDEQFFGPGTRLTVL.

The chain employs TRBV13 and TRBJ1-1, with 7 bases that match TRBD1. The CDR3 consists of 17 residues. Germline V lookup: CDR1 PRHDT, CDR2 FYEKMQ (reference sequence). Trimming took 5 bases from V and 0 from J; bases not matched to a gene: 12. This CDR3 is CASSPWTGVAMNTEAFF. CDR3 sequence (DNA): TGTGCCAGCAGCCCTTGGACAGGCGTCGCCATGAACACTGAAGCTTTCTTT.

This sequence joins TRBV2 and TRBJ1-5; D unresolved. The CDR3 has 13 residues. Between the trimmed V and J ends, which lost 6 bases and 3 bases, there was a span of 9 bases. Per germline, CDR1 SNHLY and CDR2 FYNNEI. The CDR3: CASRGDINQPQHF. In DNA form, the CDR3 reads TGTGCCAGCAGGGGCGACATCAATCAGCCCCAGCATTTT.

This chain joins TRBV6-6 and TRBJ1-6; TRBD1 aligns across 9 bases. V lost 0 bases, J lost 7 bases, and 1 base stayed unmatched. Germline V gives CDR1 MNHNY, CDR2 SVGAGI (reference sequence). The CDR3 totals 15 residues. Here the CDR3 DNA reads TGTGCCAGCAGTTACTCGACAGGGGGGAATTCACCCCTCCACTTT. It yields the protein CASSYSTGGNSPLHF.